This T cell receptor beta chain was sequenced for a study of CD8 T cells in Susac syndrome (dated by TCRdb to about 2019). A note on the overall study: Whether CD8+ T cell activation and differentiation in Susac syndrome was antigen driven was tested using repertoire sequencing. The clonality of the CD8+ T cell repertoire was compared across over 10 healthy donors, about 14 Susac syndrome patients and around 16 multiple sclerosis patients. Beyond this particular receptor, the publication reports: The number of individuals in the TCR sequencing and HLA analysis was acknowledged as relatively small.

High-throughput TCR beta sequencing profiled peripheral blood CD8+ and CD4+ T cells from healthy donors, Susac syndrome patients and multiple sclerosis patients. Multiple sclerosis controls were treatment-naive patients with stable or active relapsing-remitting disease fulfilling revised McDonald criteria. Bulk CD8+ and CD4+ T cells were purified by magnetic negative isolation, whereas CD8+ TEMRA cells were enriched by FACS. Blood was drawn into EDTA tubes, processed within 24 hours, and PBMCs were isolated by density gradient centrifugation. PBMCs destined for TCR sequencing were cryopreserved in liquid nitrogen and later thawed in a 37 °C water bath. The sorted or isolated CD4+, CD8+ and CD8+ TEMRA cells had a purity of 90% or higher. Comments on this clonotype: The antigen it recognizes is unknown. The record has no base qualities; no much larger clone is one base away.

At the junction V is shortened by 3 bases and J by 6 bases; bases outside the gene matches: 6. The germline V gene supplies CDR1 LGHNA and CDR2 YSLEER. The CDR3 runs 15 residues from the cysteine to the phenylalanine. Only the CDR3 portion is preserved as DNA: 45 bases, with reading frame beginning at the first base. RNA was extracted with the RNeasy kit and roughly 0.45 to 1 ug was reverse transcribed using random hexamers. TCR beta CDR3 regions were amplified with the immunoSEQ multiplex PCR assay covering 54 Vbeta and 13 Jbeta segments. To correct PCR amplification bias, a synthetic template baseline was used for both primer optimization and computational correction. Concerning the study's data processing: Reads were annotated to V, D and J genes per IMGT and analyzed with immunoSEQ Analyzer, keeping only productive sequences. Clonality was calculated as one minus the Shannon entropy normalized by log2 of the number of productive unique sequences. Public and private clones were assessed among the 100 most prevalent clones of each patient and control. A clone was defined as Susac-specific if it was absent from the healthy and MS cohorts, from 1052 published viral clones and from other ImmuneACCESS disease sequences. The public sequencing data were trimmed at Q25 with fastp and processed into clonotypes with MiXCR by TCRdb, which kept only in-frame beta chains. Every distinct CDR3 protein forms one entry, paired with its most common genes and DNA. TCRdb, rather than the study authors, made the V and J calls. The sample contains about 300,000 distinct CDR3 sequences, 65% to 90% of them found a single time. 0.2% to 0.25% of the sample is in the top ten clones.

The specimen sequenced was CD8+ T cells from PBMCs. The sequence came from a human donor with multiple sclerosis. The chain is made from TRBV4-3 and TRBJ2-7; TRBD2 aligns with 12 central bases. This receptor carries the CDR3 CASSQLTSGSSEQYF. The DNA is as follows: TGCGCCAGCAGCCAGCTGACTAGCGGGAGCTCCGAGCAGTACTTC.